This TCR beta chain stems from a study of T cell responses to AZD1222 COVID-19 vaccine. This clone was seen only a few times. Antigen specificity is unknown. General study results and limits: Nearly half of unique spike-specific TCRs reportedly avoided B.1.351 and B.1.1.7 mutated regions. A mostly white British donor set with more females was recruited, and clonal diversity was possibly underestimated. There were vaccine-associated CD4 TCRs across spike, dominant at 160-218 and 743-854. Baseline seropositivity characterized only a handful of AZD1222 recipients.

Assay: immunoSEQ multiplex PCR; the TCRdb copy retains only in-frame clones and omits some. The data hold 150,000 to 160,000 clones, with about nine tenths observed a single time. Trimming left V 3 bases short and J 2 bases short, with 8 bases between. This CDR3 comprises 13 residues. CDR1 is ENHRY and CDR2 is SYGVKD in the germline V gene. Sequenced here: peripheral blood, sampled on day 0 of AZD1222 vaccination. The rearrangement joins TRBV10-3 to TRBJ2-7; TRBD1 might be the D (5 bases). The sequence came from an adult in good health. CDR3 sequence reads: CAISDRVTYEQYF. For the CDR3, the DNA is TGTGCCATCAGTGACAGGGTTACCTACGAGCAGTACTTC.